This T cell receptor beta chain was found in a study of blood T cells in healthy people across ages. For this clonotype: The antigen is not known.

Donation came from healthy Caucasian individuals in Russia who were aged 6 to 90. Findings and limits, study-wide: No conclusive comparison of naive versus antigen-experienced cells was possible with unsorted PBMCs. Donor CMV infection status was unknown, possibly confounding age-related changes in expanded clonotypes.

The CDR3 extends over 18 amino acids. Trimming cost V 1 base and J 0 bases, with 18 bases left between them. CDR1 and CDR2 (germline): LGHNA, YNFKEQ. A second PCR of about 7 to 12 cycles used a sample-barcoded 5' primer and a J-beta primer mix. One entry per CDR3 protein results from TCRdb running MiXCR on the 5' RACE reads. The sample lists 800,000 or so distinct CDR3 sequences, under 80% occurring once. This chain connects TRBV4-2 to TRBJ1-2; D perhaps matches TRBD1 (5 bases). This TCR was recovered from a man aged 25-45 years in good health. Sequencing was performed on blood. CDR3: CASSQATASPLANYGYTF. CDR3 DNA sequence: TGTGCCAGCAGCCAAGCGACAGCGAGTCCCTTAGCTAACTATGGCTACACCTTC.